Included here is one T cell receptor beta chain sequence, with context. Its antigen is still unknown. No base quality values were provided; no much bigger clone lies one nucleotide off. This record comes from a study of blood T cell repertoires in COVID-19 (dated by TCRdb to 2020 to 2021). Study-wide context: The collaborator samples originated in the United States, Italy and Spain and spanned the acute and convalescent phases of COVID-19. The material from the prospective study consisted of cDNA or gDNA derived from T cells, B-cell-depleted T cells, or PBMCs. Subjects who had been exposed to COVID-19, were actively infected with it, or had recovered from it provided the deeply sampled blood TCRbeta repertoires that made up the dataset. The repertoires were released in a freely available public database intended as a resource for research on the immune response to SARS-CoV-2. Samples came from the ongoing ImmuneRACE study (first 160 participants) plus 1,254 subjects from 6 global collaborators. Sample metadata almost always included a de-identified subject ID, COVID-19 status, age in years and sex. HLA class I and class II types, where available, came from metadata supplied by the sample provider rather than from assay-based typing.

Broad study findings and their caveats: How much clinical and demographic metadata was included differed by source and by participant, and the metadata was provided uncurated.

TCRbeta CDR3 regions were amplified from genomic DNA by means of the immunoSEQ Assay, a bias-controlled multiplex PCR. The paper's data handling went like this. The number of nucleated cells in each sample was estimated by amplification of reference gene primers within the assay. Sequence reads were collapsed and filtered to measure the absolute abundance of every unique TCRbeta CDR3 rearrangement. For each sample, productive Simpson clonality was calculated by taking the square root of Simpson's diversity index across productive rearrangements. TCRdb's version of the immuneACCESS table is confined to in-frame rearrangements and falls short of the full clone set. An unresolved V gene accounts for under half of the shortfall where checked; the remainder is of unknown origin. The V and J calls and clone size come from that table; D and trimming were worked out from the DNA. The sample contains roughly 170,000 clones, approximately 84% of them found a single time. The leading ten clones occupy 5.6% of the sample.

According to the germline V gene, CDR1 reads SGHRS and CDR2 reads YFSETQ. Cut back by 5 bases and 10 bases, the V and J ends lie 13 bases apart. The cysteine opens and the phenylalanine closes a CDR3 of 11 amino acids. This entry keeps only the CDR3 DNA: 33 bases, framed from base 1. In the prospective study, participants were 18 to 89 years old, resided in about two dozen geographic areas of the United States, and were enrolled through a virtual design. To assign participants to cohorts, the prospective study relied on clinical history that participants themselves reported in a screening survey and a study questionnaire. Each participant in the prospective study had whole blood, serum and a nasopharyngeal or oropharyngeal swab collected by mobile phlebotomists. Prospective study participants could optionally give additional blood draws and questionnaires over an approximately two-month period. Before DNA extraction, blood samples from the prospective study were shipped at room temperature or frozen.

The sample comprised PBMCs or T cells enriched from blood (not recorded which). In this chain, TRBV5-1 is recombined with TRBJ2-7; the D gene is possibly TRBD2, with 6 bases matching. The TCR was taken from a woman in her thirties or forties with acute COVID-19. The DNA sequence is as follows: TGCGCCAGCAGGCATGAAGGACTACAGTACTTC. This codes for CASRHEGLQYF.